This entry lists 14 T cell receptor beta chains sequenced from one sample in a study of blood T cells in healthy people across ages. A J-beta primer mix and a sample-barcoded 5' primer were used in a second PCR of about 7 to 12 cycles. Each CDR3 protein is one row after TCRdb ran MiXCR on the 5' RACE reads. The table records roughly 930,000 distinct CDR3 sequences, about 48% of them present only once. Sequenced material: blood. The source of these receptors is a man in his thirties or forties in good health.

The chain joins TRBV7-6 to TRBJ2-7; D is ambiguous. Germline V gives CDR1 SGHVS, CDR2 FNYEAQ. V was trimmed by 4 bases and J by 5 bases, leaving 12 bases between them. This CDR3 region has 13 residues. Here the CDR3 reads CASSSARQDEQYF. The CDR3 DNA reads TGTGCCAGCAGCTCAGCGCGGCAGGACGAGCAGTACTTC.

V and J are TRBV20-1 and TRBJ2-7; D gene uncertain. V gave up 3 bases and J gave up 0 bases, with 12 bases separating them. The CDR3 spans 14 residues. Germline V gives CDR1 DFQATT, CDR2 SNEGSKA (reference sequence). For the CDR3, the DNA is TGCAGTGCTAGGCCAGAGATTAGCTCCTACGAGCAGTACTTC. As protein: CSARPEISSYEQYF.

The chain recombines TRBV3-1 with TRBJ1-2; D may be TRBD1 (6 bases). Germline V gene lookup returns CDR1 LGHDT and CDR2 YNNKEL (reference sequence). This CDR3 is 15 amino acids long. Trimming stripped 1 base from V and 3 bases from J, with 12 bases between. In DNA form, the CDR3 reads TGTGCCAGCAGCCAAGTAAGGGGGGCTCACTATGGCTACACCTTC. The encoded protein is CASSQVRGAHYGYTF.

The V call is TRBV28, the J call TRBJ1-3; D perhaps matches TRBD1 (5 bases). Germline V lookup: CDR1 MDHEN, CDR2 SYDVKM. This CDR3 contains 14 residues. Deletions cut 3 bases from V and 1 base from J, with 7 bases between. For the CDR3, the DNA is TGTGCCAGCAGTTTTGGGGGGTCTGGAAACACCATATATTTT. It encodes CASSFGGSGNTIYF.

A few counts support this clonotype. The gene calls are TRBV18 and TRBJ2-7, with D possibly being TRBD1 (6 bases). Per germline, CDR1 KGHSH and CDR2 LQKENI. Trimming took off 3 bases at V and 1 base at J, with 10 bases between the two ends. CDR3 size: 14 residues. The CDR3 spells CASSPWDNSYEQYF. CDR3 coding DNA: TGTGCCAGCTCACCTTGGGACAATTCCTACGAGCAGTACTTC.

The chain recombines TRBV7-2 with TRBJ2-5; 11 nucleotides match TRBD2. The germline V gene encodes CDR1 SGHTA and CDR2 FQGNSA. Losses at the gene ends were 6 bases for V and 12 bases for J; bases not matched to a gene: 12. CDR3 length: 14 amino acids. Written as DNA, the CDR3 is TGTGCCAGCAGTTCTAGCGGGGGGCAAGCAGTTAAGTACTTC. Translated: CASSSSGGQAVKYF.

The chain has TRBV3-1 and TRBJ1-5; D unclear. The CDR3 sequence is 16 residues long. Trimming removed 1 base at V and 2 bases at J, with 12 bases between. The germline V gene encodes CDR1 LGHDT and CDR2 YNNKEL (reference sequence). Written as DNA, the CDR3 is TGTGCCAGCAGCCAAGCCGGGCCTGGGGGCAATCAGCCCCAGCATTTT. It encodes CASSQAGPGGNQPQHF.

The chain links TRBV6-2 or TRBV6-3 to TRBJ2-1, with no clear D. The J call may be faulty, since TRBJ2-7 better matches the DNA end. CDR1 and CDR2 (germline): MNHEY, SVGEGT. The CDR3 runs to 10 residues. In DNA, the CDR3 is TGTGCCAGCTCGAACAATGAGCAGTACTTC. As protein: CASSNNEQYF.

The CDR3 here is CSARDGRNYGYTF. The CDR3 nucleotides are TGCAGTGCTAGAGATGGGCGGAACTATGGCTACACCTTC. The rearrangement uses TRBV20-1 and TRBJ1-2; D remains unclear. Germline assignment: CDR1 DFQATT and CDR2 SNEGSKA (reference sequence). V was clipped by 0 bases and J by 2 bases, with 7 bases between them. CDR3 length: 13 amino acids.

A few counts support this clonotype. This chain links TRBV7-2 with TRBJ2-3, with D possibly being TRBD2 (5 bases). The V gene's germline CDR1 is SGHTA and CDR2 FQGNSA. V was pared by 3 bases and J by 6 bases, with 13 bases between. This CDR3 comprises 14 residues. The CDR3 protein is CASSLQPAADTQYF. Here the CDR3 DNA reads TGTGCCAGCAGCTTGCAGCCAGCGGCCGATACGCAGTATTTT. Drawing the rest from reference TRBV7-2 and TRBJ2-3, the complete variable domain is GAGVSQSPSNKVTEKGKDVELRCDPISGHTALYWYRQSLGQGLEFLIYFQGNSAPDKSGLPSDRFSAERTGGSVSTLTIQRTQQEDSAVYLCASSLQPAADTQYFGPGTRLTVL.

The rearrangement joins TRBV5-1 to TRBJ1-1; D uncertain. The CDR3 covers 15 residues. Germline lookup yields CDR1 SGHRS and CDR2 YFSETQ. Trimming stripped 7 bases from V and 7 bases from J, with 23 bases between. CDR3 in DNA: TGCGCCAGCGGGCCCGGTCGGGAAGGGTCGAATGAAGCTTTCTTT. Translation: CASGPGREGSNEAFF.

This clonotype was counted only a few times. The V and J genes are TRBV2 and TRBJ2-1, with D perhaps TRBD1 or TRBD2 (6 bases each). V lost 4 bases and J 1 base, leaving 11 bases between the germline ends. CDR1 and CDR2 from the germline V gene are SNHLY and FYNNEI. CDR3 size: 15 residues. CDR3 sequence: CASSGQGTSYNEQFF. For the CDR3, the DNA is TGTGCCAGCAGTGGTCAGGGGACTTCCTACAATGAGCAGTTCTTC.

This rearrangement joins TRBV2 to TRBJ1-5; 10 nucleotides align to TRBD1. CDR3 length: 15 amino acids. With V trimmed by 6 bases and J by 7 bases, 9 bases remained unmatched. Looked up from germline, CDR1 is SNHLY and CDR2 is FYNNEI. The CDR3 sequence: CASRRDRGPFQPQHF. Here the CDR3 DNA reads TGTGCCAGCAGGCGGGACAGGGGACCCTTCCAGCCCCAGCATTTT.

In its sample, this clonotype was seen a few times. This chain links TRBV6-5 with TRBJ2-3; perhaps TRBD1 as D (5 bases). Germline assignment: CDR1 MNHEY and CDR2 SVGAGI. V was clipped by 0 bases and J by 5 bases, with 12 bases between them. The CDR3 runs 15 residues. The CDR3 reads CASSYSRAQGDTQYF. The CDR3 DNA reads as TGTGCCAGCAGTTACTCACGCGCCCAGGGAGATACGCAGTATTTT.